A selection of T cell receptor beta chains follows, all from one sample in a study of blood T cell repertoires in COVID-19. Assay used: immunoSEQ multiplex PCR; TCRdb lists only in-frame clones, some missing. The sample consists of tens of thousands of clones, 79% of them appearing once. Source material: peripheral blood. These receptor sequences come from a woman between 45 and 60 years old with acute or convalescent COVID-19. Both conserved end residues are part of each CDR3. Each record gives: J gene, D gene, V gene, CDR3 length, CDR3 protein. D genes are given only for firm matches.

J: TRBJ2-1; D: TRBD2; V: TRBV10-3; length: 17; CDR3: CATQGTSGRASYNEQFF
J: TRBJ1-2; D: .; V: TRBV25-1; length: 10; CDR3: CASSAGEYTF
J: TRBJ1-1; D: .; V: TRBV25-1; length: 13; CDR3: CASSFTGSSEAFF
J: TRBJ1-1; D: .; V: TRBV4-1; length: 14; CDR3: CASSWSITDTEAFF
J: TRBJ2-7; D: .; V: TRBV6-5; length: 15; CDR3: CASSYSTLGLDEQYF
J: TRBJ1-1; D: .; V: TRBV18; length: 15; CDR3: CASSPPSRQGTEAFF
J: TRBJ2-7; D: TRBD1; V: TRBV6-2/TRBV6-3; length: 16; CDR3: CASSSRTGSYIEEQYF
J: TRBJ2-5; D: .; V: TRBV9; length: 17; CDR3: CASSVAPARGNQETQYF
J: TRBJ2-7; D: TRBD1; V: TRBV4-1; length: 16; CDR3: CASSQGQGGLAYEQYF
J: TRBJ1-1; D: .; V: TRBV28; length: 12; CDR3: CASSFLNTEAFF
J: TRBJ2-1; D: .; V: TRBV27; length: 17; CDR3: CASSNFGPTEGYNEQFF
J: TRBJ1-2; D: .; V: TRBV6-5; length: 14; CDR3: CASSFRLEGYGYTF
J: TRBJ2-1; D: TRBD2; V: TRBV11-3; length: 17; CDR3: CASSLGVAGDSYNEQFF
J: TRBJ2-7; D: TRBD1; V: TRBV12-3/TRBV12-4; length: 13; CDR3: CASSLGQVDEQYF
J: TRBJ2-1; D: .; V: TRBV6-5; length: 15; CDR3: CASRTGSGMSNEQFF
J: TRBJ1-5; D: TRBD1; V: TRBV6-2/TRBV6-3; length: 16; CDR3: CASSRAGTASNQPQHF
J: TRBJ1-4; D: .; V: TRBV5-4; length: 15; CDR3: CASSSQTETNEKLFF
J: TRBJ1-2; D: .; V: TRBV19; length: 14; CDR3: CASSAQGLIYGYTF
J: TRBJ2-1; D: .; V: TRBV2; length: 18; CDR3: CASSEVYIGSASYNEQFF